Below, 19 T cell receptor beta chains from the same sample are listed, as sequenced in a study of spatial heterogeneity in lung cancer. In TCRdb, the 5' RACE reads were re-called with MiXCR into one record per CDR3 protein. The repertoire has 20,000 to 25,000 distinct CDR3 sequences, 4% to 5.5% of them found once; the top ten carry 7.5% to 10%. Time point in this sample: sample taken at primary tumor resection. Their antigen targets remain unknown. Study-wide results and limits: Tracking of tumor mutation counts was seen in expanded intratumoral alpha and beta TCR counts.

Specimen: lung tumor tissue, collected at surgery. Receptors were obtained from a male donor with early-stage non-small cell lung cancer.

This clonotype came up many times. The chain combines TRBV29-1 with TRBJ2-2; D is possibly TRBD1 or TRBD2 (5 bases each). Germline lookup yields CDR1 SQVTM and CDR2 ANQGSEA. The CDR3 has 15 residues. V lost 4 bases and J lost 4, with 16 bases in between. DNA for the CDR3: TGCAGCGTTGGGGACGCCACAGTGTTCACCGGGGAGCTGTTTTTT. Translation gives CSVGDATVFTGELFF.

This clonotype is medium-sized by share. V gene TRBV11-2 combines with J gene TRBJ2-1; 11 positions match TRBD2. The CDR3 is 15 residues long. CDR1 is SGHAT and CDR2 is FQNNGV in the germline V gene. J gave up 10 bases and V 6 bases, and 11 bases lay outside the gene matches. This chain's CDR3 is CASRLSATSGAEQFF. CDR3 nucleotide sequence: TGTGCCAGCAGACTAAGTGCGACTAGCGGGGCCGAGCAGTTCTTC.

This clonotype appeared a few times. This chain uses TRBV23-1 with TRBJ2-1, with D perhaps matching TRBD2 (5 bases). TRBV23-1 is an open reading frame whose function is uncertain. Between the trimmed V and J ends, which lost 11 bases and 7 bases, there was a span of 12 bases. CDR3 size: 11 residues. The CDR3 sequence is CAQRRRNEQFF. CDR3 nucleotides: TGCGCCCAAAGGAGGCGGAATGAGCAGTTCTTC.

This clonotype was observed many times. The chain is built from TRBV28 and TRBJ2-1; 7 bases line up with TRBD1. Losses at the gene ends were 7 bases for V and 15 bases for J; bases not matched to a gene: 12. This CDR3 has 12 amino acids. Germline CDR1 reads MDHEN; CDR2 reads SYDVKM. The CDR3 sequence: CASTRRQGSPFF. For the CDR3, the DNA is TGTGCCAGCACTCGTCGACAGGGATCGCCGTTCTTC.

This clonotype was seen repeatedly, ten times or more. The chain recombines TRBV9 with TRBJ2-5; D may be TRBD1 or TRBD2 (7 bases each). There are 15 residues in the CDR3. Germline V gives CDR1 SGDLS, CDR2 YYNGEE. V lost 2 bases, J lost 1 base, and 12 bases lay in between. This chain's CDR3 is CASSVLRGGQETQYF. The CDR3 bases are TGTGCCAGCAGCGTCCTCAGGGGGGGCCAAGAGACCCAGTACTTC.

This clonotype was seen a few times. V usage is TRBV7-2 and J usage is TRBJ2-5; D is unclear. The V gene lost 3 bases and the J gene lost 2 bases, with 4 bases spanning the gap. CDR1 SGHTA and CDR2 FQGNSA come from the germline V gene. The CDR3 contains 12 residues. CDR3 loop: CASSFWQETQYF. For the CDR3, the DNA is TGTGCCAGCAGCTTTTGGCAAGAGACCCAGTACTTC.

This clonotype came up many times. This chain joins TRBV28 and TRBJ2-3, with D possibly TRBD2 on 6 matching bases. The CDR3 has 15 amino acids. Trimming stripped 2 bases from V and 0 bases from J, with 9 bases between. Germline CDR1 is MDHEN and CDR2 is SYDVKM. The CDR3 loop reads CASSLGGKSTDTQYF. The CDR3, as DNA: TGTGCCAGCAGTTTAGGGGGGAAAAGCACAGATACGCAGTATTTT.

This clonotype was recorded at least ten times. The chain carries TRBV9 and TRBJ2-3; D is uncertain. CDR1 is SGDLS, CDR2 YYNGEE, per germline. The CDR3 loop spans 14 amino acids. V gave up 0 bases and J gave up 2 bases, with 7 bases separating them. The CDR3 nucleotides read TGTGCCAGCAGCGTAGACTGGAACACAGATACGCAGTATTTT. Its translation: CASSVDWNTDTQYF.

J is TRBJ2-3 and V is TRBV3-1; D unresolved. Germline V gene lookup returns CDR1 LGHDT and CDR2 YNNKEL (reference sequence). V dropped 3 bases and J dropped 6 bases, with 7 bases sitting between them. The CDR3 consists of 12 residues. As DNA, the CDR3 is TGTGCCAGCAGCCAGTATTCGGATACGCAGTATTTT. Translated: CASSQYSDTQYF.

The chain employs TRBV6-2 or TRBV6-3 and TRBJ2-5; D may match TRBD1 or TRBD2 (6 bases each). The CDR3 runs to 13 residues. In germline, CDR1 is MNHEY, CDR2 SVGEGT. Trimming stripped 2 bases from V and 4 bases from J, with 8 bases between. CDR3 region: CASSYGGRETQYF. CDR3 in DNA: TGTGCCAGCAGTTACGGGGGGCGAGAGACCCAGTACTTC.

The chain recombines TRBV21-1 with TRBJ2-7; TRBD1 is taken as the D call from the table, unchecked against the DNA. TRBV21-1 is deemed a pseudogene. The length of the CDR3 is 13 residues. CDR3 loop: CASTSLAPYEQYF. The CDR3 bases are TGTGCCAGCACAAGTTTAGCGCCTTACGAGCAGTACTTC.

At least ten counts were recorded for this clonotype. The chain links TRBV27 to TRBJ1-2; tentatively, D is TRBD1 (6 bases). The germline V gene has CDR1 MNHEY and CDR2 SMNVEV (reference sequence). This CDR3 comprises 13 residues. Trimming pared 4 bases from V and 8 bases from J, leaving 14 bases between. The CDR3, as DNA: TGTGCCAGCAGTTCCTCACAGGGTAGAGGCTACACCTTC. It codes for CASSSSQGRGYTF.

In its sample, this clonotype was seen many times. The chain employs TRBV6-1 and TRBJ1-2, with a possible D match to TRBD1 (6 bases). V was pared by 6 bases and J by 4 bases, with 18 bases between. The CDR3 contains 15 residues. Germline assignment: CDR1 MNHNS and CDR2 SASEGT. The CDR3 nucleotides are TGTGCCAGCAGACGATTACAGGGTCCGGGCTATGGCTACACCTTC. Its translation: CASRRLQGPGYGYTF.

This clonotype was counted at least ten times. The chain links TRBV28 to TRBJ1-2; D gene ambiguous. The length of the CDR3 is 14 residues. V was pared by 5 bases and J by 2 bases, with 12 bases between. In germline, CDR1 is MDHEN, CDR2 SYDVKM. The CDR3 spells CASSIGPSNYGYTF. CDR3 sequence (DNA): TGTGCCAGCAGTATCGGACCTAGCAACTATGGCTACACCTTC.

This clonotype was found many times. The V and J genes are TRBV20-1 and TRBJ2-4; D is perhaps TRBD2 (5 bases). Germline V CDR1 and CDR2: DFQATT, SNEGSKA (reference sequence). This CDR3 region has 12 residues. V lost 8 bases and J lost 3, with 11 bases in between. The CDR3 loop is CSRAGGKNIQYF. DNA for the CDR3: TGCAGTAGGGCGGGCGGCAAAAACATTCAGTACTTC.

This clonotype was seen ten or more times. The rearrangement uses TRBV7-9 and TRBJ2-7, with D perhaps given as TRBD1 or TRBD2 (6 bases each). The V and J ends lost 5 bases and 6 bases respectively, with 17 bases between them. Germline CDR1 reads SEHNR; CDR2 reads FQNEAQ (reference sequence). The length of the CDR3 is 14 residues. CDR3 amino acids: CASSPRGGRGEQYF. The CDR3 bases are TGTGCCAGCAGCCCGCGTGGGGGGCGCGGCGAGCAGTACTTC.

In its sample, this clonotype was seen a few times. The chain combines TRBV6-5 with TRBJ1-4; no clear D. Germline V gives CDR1 MNHEY, CDR2 SVGAGI. This CDR3 spans 16 amino acids. Trimming shortened V by 0 bases and J by 8 bases, and 16 bases separated the two germline ends. CDR3 protein: CASSYSVGGLGEKLFF. CDR3 bases: TGTGCCAGCAGTTACTCCGTGGGAGGGCTGGGCGAAAAACTGTTTTTT.

This clonotype came up many times. The rearrangement joins TRBV20-1 to TRBJ1-6, with 7 bases matching TRBD1. The J segment lost 9 bases and the V segment lost 6 bases, leaving 11 bases of the junction unmatched. Germline V lookup: CDR1 DFQATT, CDR2 SNEGSKA (reference sequence). This CDR3 comprises 14 residues. The CDR3 spells CSATRGIVGSPLHF. In DNA form, the CDR3 reads TGCAGTGCCACCAGGGGGATCGTGGGTTCACCCCTCCACTTT.

This clonotype was detected ten times or more. The CDR3 sequence is CSAGPGGAYEQYF. CDR3 DNA: TGCAGTGCCGGCCCCGGAGGAGCCTACGAGCAGTACTTC. V is TRBV20-1 and J is TRBJ2-7; D might be TRBD2 (5 bases). The germline V gene encodes CDR1 DFQATT and CDR2 SNEGSKA (reference sequence). The CDR3 extends over 13 amino acids. Trimming stripped 6 bases from V and 2 bases from J, with 14 bases between.